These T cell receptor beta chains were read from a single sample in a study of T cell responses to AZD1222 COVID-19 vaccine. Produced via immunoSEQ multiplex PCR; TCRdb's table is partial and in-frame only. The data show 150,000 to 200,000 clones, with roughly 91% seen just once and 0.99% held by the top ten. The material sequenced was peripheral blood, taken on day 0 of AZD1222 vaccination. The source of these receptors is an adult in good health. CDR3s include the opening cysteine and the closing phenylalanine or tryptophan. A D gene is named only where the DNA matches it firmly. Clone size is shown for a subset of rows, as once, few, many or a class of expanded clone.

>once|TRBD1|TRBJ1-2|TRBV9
TGTGCCAGCAGCCCCCAGGGGACAGCTAACTATGGCTACACCTTC
CASSPQGTANYGYTF
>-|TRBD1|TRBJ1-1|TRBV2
TGTGCCAGCATACCCGGGACAGGGCGGACTGAAGCTTTCTTT
CASIPGTGRTEAFF
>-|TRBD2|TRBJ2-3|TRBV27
TGTGCCAGCAGTTCTAGCGGGGGGGCTAGCACAGATACGCAGTATTTT
CASSSSGGASTDTQYF
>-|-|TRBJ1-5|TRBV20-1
TGCAGTGCTAGTTTATCAGGGGACTCGAATCAGCCCCAGCATTTT
CSASLSGDSNQPQHF
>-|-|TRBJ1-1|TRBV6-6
TGTGCCAGCAGTTACGGGGGGCGGATAGAAACTGAAGCTTTCTTT
CASSYGGRIETEAFF
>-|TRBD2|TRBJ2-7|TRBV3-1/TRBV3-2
TGTGCCAGCAGCCAAGATTCGGGGGGCTCCTACGAGCAGTACTTC
CASSQDSGGSYEQYF
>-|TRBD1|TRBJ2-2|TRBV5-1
TGCGCCAGCAGCTCCCCCACAGGGGCGAACACCGGGGAGCTGTTTTTT
CASSSPTGANTGELFF
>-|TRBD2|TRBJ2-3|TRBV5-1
TGCGCCAGCAGCTCGGGACTAGCGGGAGGGATGCCTAGCACAGATACGCAGTATTTT
CASSSGLAGGMPSTDTQYF
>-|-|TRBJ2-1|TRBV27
TGTGCCAGCAGTCAACCCGGCAATGAGCAGTTCTTC
CASSQPGNEQFF
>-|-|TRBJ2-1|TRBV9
TGTGCCAGCAGCGTAGATCAGGGGACCACCTACAATGAGCAGTTCTTC
CASSVDQGTTYNEQFF
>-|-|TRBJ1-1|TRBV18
TGTGCCAGCTCAGCGGGACTGATGAACACTGAAGCTTTCTTT
CASSAGLMNTEAFF
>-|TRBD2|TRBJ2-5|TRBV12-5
TGTGCTAGGGAGCCCCCCTGGACTAGCGGACAAGAGACCCAGTACTTC
CAREPPWTSGQETQYF
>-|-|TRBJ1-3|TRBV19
TGTGCCAGTAGATCGGAACCTGGAAACACCATATATTTT
CASRSEPGNTIYF
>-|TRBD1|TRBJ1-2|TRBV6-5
TGTGCCAGCAGTTACGGGGGACAGGGGGCGAGTCATGGCTACACCTTC
CASSYGGQGASHGYTF
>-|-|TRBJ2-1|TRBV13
TGTGCCAGCAGCTTAGGGTCGGGAGTTTCCTACAATGAGCAGTTCTTC
CASSLGSGVSYNEQFF
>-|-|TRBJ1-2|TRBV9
TGTGCCAGCAGCGTAGCTGGGGGTCCCAACTATGGCTACACCTTC
CASSVAGGPNYGYTF